The source of this TCR beta chain is a study of shared clonotypes between healthy human individuals. Study-wide context: Those who served as donors were a couple of women and a few men between the ages of 18 and 49.

Assay used: immunoSEQ multiplex PCR; TCRdb lists only in-frame clones, some missing. The sample carries about 2.3 million clones, 85% to 95% recorded once. With 6 bases removed from V and 4 bases from J, the gap between germline ends came to 13 bases. The CDR3 totals 13 residues. Germline V gene sequence: CDR1 KGHSH, CDR2 LQKENI. This chain connects TRBV18 to TRBJ2-7, with a possible D match to TRBD1 (6 bases). This clonotype was obtained from a man aged 18-30 years in good health. Some clones in this sample may be carry-over from other donors' samples. The specimen was naive CD4+ T cells from PBMCs. The sample's subset: CD45RA+ positively selected. The CDR3 here is CASSADSVYEQYF. In DNA form, the CDR3 reads TGTGCCAGCTCCGCGGACAGTGTGTACGAGCAGTACTTC.